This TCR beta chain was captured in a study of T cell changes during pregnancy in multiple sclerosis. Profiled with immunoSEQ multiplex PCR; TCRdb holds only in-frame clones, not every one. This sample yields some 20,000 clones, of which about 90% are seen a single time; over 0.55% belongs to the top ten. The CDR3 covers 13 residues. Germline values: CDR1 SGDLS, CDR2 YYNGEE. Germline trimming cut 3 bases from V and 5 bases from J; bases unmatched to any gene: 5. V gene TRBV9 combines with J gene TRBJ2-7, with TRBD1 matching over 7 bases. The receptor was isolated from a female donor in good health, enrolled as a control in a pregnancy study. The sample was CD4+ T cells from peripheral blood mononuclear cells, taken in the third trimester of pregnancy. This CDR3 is CASSGTTGNEQYF. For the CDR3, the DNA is TGTGCCAGCAGCGGTACGACAGGGAACGAGCAGTACTTC.